Below, 27 T cell receptor beta chains from the same sample are listed, as sequenced in a study of OX40 agonist ivuxolimab in advanced cancers. Generated by immunoSEQ multiplex PCR, the TCRdb table keeps only in-frame clones and is missing some. The sample holds 34,000 or so clones, roughly 79% seen once. The source material was CD4+ or CD8+ T cells sorted from blood, sampled in a trial of the OX40 agonist ivuxolimab. The origin of the receptors is an adult with an advanced solid tumor such as melanoma, head and neck, liver or kidney cancer.

The V and J genes are TRBV9 and TRBJ2-7, with TRBD1 matching over 7 bases. The germline gives CDR1 SGDLS, CDR2 YYNGEE. The trim removed 3 bases at V and 7 bases at J, leaving 10 bases unmatched. The CDR3 loop spans 14 amino acids. The CDR3 here is CASSATRQGVEQYF. DNA for the CDR3: TGTGCCAGCAGCGCTACAAGACAGGGTGTTGAGCAGTACTTC.

The V and J genes are TRBV6-5 and TRBJ1-2; a weak D match, TRBD1 (5 bases). This CDR3 has 13 amino acids. Deletions cut 5 bases from V and 5 bases from J, with 12 bases between. The V gene's germline CDR1 is MNHEY and CDR2 SVGAGI. For the CDR3, the DNA is TGTGCCAGCAGTCCGGGACCTGTGTATGGCTACACCTTC. Amino acid sequence: CASSPGPVYGYTF.

CDR3 in amino acids: CASSSTGQGNSYNEQFF. The CDR3 DNA reads TGTGCCAGCAGCTCTACAGGACAGGGAAACTCCTACAATGAGCAGTTCTTC. This rearrangement joins TRBV7-8 to TRBJ2-1, with TRBD1 identical over 8 bases. The CDR3 runs to 17 residues. V was pared by 4 bases and J by 0 bases, with 8 bases of the junction left unmatched. The germline CDR1 and CDR2 sequences are SGHVS and FQNEAQ.

The chain has TRBV9 and TRBJ2-7, with TRBD2 matching 11 bases. In germline, CDR1 is SGDLS, CDR2 YYNGEE. J gave up 1 base and V 3 bases, and 3 bases lay outside the gene matches. The CDR3 spans 15 residues. The CDR3: CASSETSGSSYEQYF. CDR3 bases: TGTGCCAGCAGCGAAACTAGCGGGAGTTCCTACGAGCAGTACTTC. The full variable domain, in which reference TRBV9 and TRBJ2-7 provide the parts outside the CDR3, is DSGVTQTPKHLITATGQRVTLRCSPRSGDLSVYWYQQSLDQGLQFLIQYYNGEERAKGNILERFSAQQFPDLHSELNLSSLELGDSALYFCASSETSGSSYEQYFGPGTRLTVT.

V is TRBV4-1 and J is TRBJ1-4; D is uncertain. From germline, CDR1 is MGHRA and CDR2 YSYEKL. Trimming took 3 bases from V and 4 from J, leaving 9 bases between them. The CDR3 runs 14 residues. CDR3 loop: CASSHGIGNEKLFF. For the CDR3, the DNA is TGCGCCAGCAGCCATGGAATAGGTAATGAAAAACTGTTTTTT.

CDR3 amino acids: CASSLGDTQYF. For the CDR3, the DNA is TGTGCCAGCAGTTTGGGAGATACGCAGTATTTT. This chain joins TRBV28 and TRBJ2-3; no firm D call. Germline assignment: CDR1 MDHEN and CDR2 SYDVKM. This CDR3 has 11 amino acids. Trimming stripped 3 bases from V and 5 bases from J, with 3 bases between. The full variable domain, with the rest looked up from reference TRBV28 and TRBJ2-3, is DVKVTQSSRYLVKRTGEKVFLECVQDMDHENMFWYRQDPGLGLRLIYFSYDVKMKEKGDIPEGYSVSREKKERFSLILESASTNQTSMYLCASSLGDTQYFGPGTRLTVL.

V is TRBV7-2 and J is TRBJ2-1; TRBD2 matches 9 bases. Germline lookup yields CDR1 SGHTA and CDR2 FQGNSA. This CDR3 comprises 16 residues. V lost 5 bases and J lost 6; bases outside the gene matches: 11. The CDR3 DNA reads as TGTGCCAGCAGCCCTTGGGAGCGGGAGGCGGGCAATGAGCAGTTCTTC. Encoded protein: CASSPWEREAGNEQFF.

The chain uses TRBV5-4 and TRBJ1-2, with D tentatively TRBD1 (6 bases). There are 14 residues in the CDR3. Trimming removed 4 bases at V and 4 bases at J, with 14 bases between. Germline V gene sequence: CDR1 SGHNT, CDR2 YYREEE (reference sequence). In DNA form, the CDR3 reads TGTGCCAGCAGCCAACAGGGCTTTTTCTATGGCTACACCTTC. Its translation is CASSQQGFFYGYTF.

The rearrangement links TRBV19 to TRBJ2-7; TRBD2 agrees at 13 bases. Germline CDR1 and CDR2: LNHDA and SQIVND (reference sequence). V gave up 4 bases and J gave up 4 bases; unmatched junction bases: 7. This CDR3 contains 16 residues. Written as DNA, the CDR3 is TGTGCCAGTAGTACCCGACTAGCGGGAGGTTCTTACGAGCAGTACTTC. Encoded protein: CASSTRLAGGSYEQYF.

The J gene is TRBJ2-2, the V gene TRBV4-1, with 16 bases that match TRBD2. This CDR3 is built from 17 residues. The germline V gene has CDR1 MGHRA and CDR2 YSYEKL. V shed 1 base and J 5 bases; nucleotides not matched to a gene: 1. CDR3 in amino acids: CASSQGGLAGGTGELFF. DNA for the CDR3: TGCGCCAGCAGCCAAGGGGGACTAGCGGGAGGGACCGGGGAGCTGTTTTTT.

Comment on this clone: Other DNA sequences in the sample encode the same CDR3. This chain joins TRBV5-1 and TRBJ1-5; D might be TRBD1 (5 bases). The V gene's germline CDR1 is SGHRS and CDR2 YFSETQ. This CDR3 comprises 14 residues. The V end was cut by 5 bases, the J end by 0 bases, with 9 bases between. CDR3 sequence (DNA): TGCGCCAGCAGAGGGGACGGTAGCAATCAGCCCCAGCATTTT. It translates to CASRGDGSNQPQHF.

The chain employs TRBV21-1 and TRBJ1-5. TRBV21-1 is deemed a pseudogene. The CDR3 has 14 amino acids. The CDR3 is CASSVTLRYQPQHF. The CDR3 DNA follows: TGTGCCAGCAGCGTCACACTCCGGTATCAGCCCCAGCATTTT.

The chain couples TRBV7-2 to TRBJ2-3; TRBD2 matches 10 bases. V lost 6 bases and J lost 6; bases outside the gene matches: 9. The germline V gene encodes CDR1 SGHTA and CDR2 FQGNSA. This CDR3 has 15 residues. CDR3 sequence reads: CASSITSGISDTQYF. For the CDR3, the DNA is TGTGCCAGCAGTATTACTAGCGGGATATCGGATACGCAGTATTTT.

The chain links TRBV7-9 to TRBJ2-7; 13 nucleotides line up with TRBD2. Per germline, CDR1 SEHNR and CDR2 FQNEAQ (reference sequence). Unmatched junction bases numbered 11, after V lost 5 bases and J lost 4 bases. The CDR3 is made up of 17 amino acids. The CDR3 DNA reads as TGTGCCAGCAGCCGGGGGACTAGCGGGAATATAGGTTACGAGCAGTACTTC. Its protein is CASSRGTSGNIGYEQYF.

The chain joins TRBV5-1 to TRBJ2-7; no clear D gene. Germline V gives CDR1 SGHRS, CDR2 YFSETQ. This CDR3 spans 15 amino acids. Trimming pared 0 bases from V and 0 bases from J, leaving 10 bases between. CDR3: CASSLAPGPSYEQYF. The CDR3, as DNA: TGCGCCAGCAGCTTGGCCCCGGGTCCCTCCTACGAGCAGTACTTC.

Details on this clone: The junction does not match germline at one end; this may be a read error. This sequence joins TRBV28 and TRBJ1-4; 7 bases are shared with TRBD1. Germline CDR1 MDHEN, CDR2 SYDVKM. This CDR3 region has 14 residues. In nucleotides, the CDR3 is TGTGCCAGCAGTTTCGACAGGGCGGGATCATCGGGGGTCTTT. Its translation: CASSFDRAGSSGVF. The entire variable domain, with the rest obtained from reference TRBV28 and TRBJ1-4, is as follows: DVKVTQSSRYLVKRTGEKVFLECVQDMDHENMFWYRQDPGLGLRLIYFSYDVKMKEKGDIPEGYSVSREKKERFSLILESASTNQTSMYLCASSFDRAGSSGVFGSGTQLSVL.

J is TRBJ2-7 and V is TRBV9; weak D call: TRBD2 (6 bases). Germline CDR1 SGDLS, CDR2 YYNGEE. The length of the CDR3 is 13 residues. V was trimmed by 3 bases and J by 7 bases, leaving 14 bases between them. Here the CDR3 DNA reads TGTGCCAGCAGCGACGGGGGAAGGGGTGAGCAGTACTTC. Translation gives CASSDGGRGEQYF.

The chain joins TRBV4-1 to TRBJ2-3; 7 bases are shared with TRBD2. Trimming cost V 0 bases and J 1 base; bases outside gene matches: 7. From germline, CDR1 is MGHRA and CDR2 YSYEKL. The CDR3 runs 17 residues. The CDR3 here is CASSQERSSGGTDTQYF. The CDR3 bases are TGCGCCAGCAGCCAAGAGCGCTCAAGCGGGGGCACAGATACGCAGTATTTT.

This clone has only a few counts. V usage is TRBV7-9 and J usage is TRBJ1-2; D not resolved. Germline CDR1 SEHNR, CDR2 FQNEAQ (reference sequence). V dropped 1 base and J dropped 7 bases, with 10 bases sitting between them. The CDR3 covers 13 residues. CDR3 region: CASSLGMGSGYTF. CDR3 bases: TGTGCCAGCAGCTTAGGGATGGGTTCTGGCTACACCTTC. The full variable domain, rest sourced from reference TRBV7-9 and TRBJ1-2, is DTGVSQNPRHKITKRGQNVTFRCDPISEHNRLYWYRQTLGQGPEFLTYFQNEAQLEKSRLLSDRFSAERPKGSFSTLEIQRTEQGDSAMYLCASSLGMGSGYTFGSGTRLTVV.

The V call is TRBV7-8, the J call TRBJ2-3; TRBD1 agrees at 12 bases. V shed 3 bases, J shed 5 bases, and the junction held 6 bases outside the gene matches. Germline V gives CDR1 SGHVS, CDR2 FQNEAQ. This CDR3 is built from 16 residues. The CDR3 reads CASSFGTGGAVDTQYF. The CDR3 DNA sequence: TGTGCCAGCAGCTTCGGGACAGGGGGCGCGGTAGATACGCAGTATTTT.

The genes are TRBV5-1 and TRBJ2-5; D assignment may be TRBD1 or TRBD2 (5 bases each). The V and J ends lost 3 bases and 5 bases respectively, with 14 bases between them. Germline lookup yields CDR1 SGHRS and CDR2 YFSETQ. CDR3 length: 14 amino acids. This chain's CDR3 is CASSWGPSGETQYF. In nucleotides, the CDR3 is TGCGCCAGCAGCTGGGGACCCTCAGGGGAGACCCAGTACTTC.

A single count supports this clone. The chain links TRBV9 to TRBJ2-5; D remains ambiguous. TRBJ2-7 matches the DNA end more closely, so the J call is doubtful. CDR3 length equals 15 residues. Germline CDR1 and CDR2: SGDLS and YYNGEE. The CDR3 sequence: CASSVSNGALNEQYF. The CDR3 DNA sequence: TGTGCCAGCAGCGTATCGAATGGCGCGTTGAACGAGCAGTACTTC.

This rearrangement joins TRBV19 to TRBJ1-5; D not resolved. CDR1 LNHDA and CDR2 SQIVND come from the germline V gene (reference sequence). Deletions cut 4 bases from V and 5 bases from J, with 3 bases between. The CDR3 totals 11 residues. The CDR3 is CASSTHQPQHF. The CDR3 DNA reads TGTGCCAGTAGTACCCATCAGCCCCAGCATTTT.

The chain couples TRBV14 to TRBJ2-5; a possible D gene is TRBD2 (5 bases). This CDR3 region has 14 residues. Per the germline V gene, CDR1 is SGHDN and CDR2 is FVKESK. With 1 base removed from V and 4 bases from J, the gap between germline ends came to 10 bases. This CDR3 is CASSQAGGSETQYF. CDR3 DNA: TGTGCCAGCAGCCAAGCAGGCGGGTCAGAGACCCAGTACTTC.

J is TRBJ1-2 and V is TRBV11-2; 9 bases line up with TRBD1. The CDR3 sequence is 17 residues long. Germline CDR1 is SGHAT and CDR2 is FQNNGV. The trim removed 4 bases at V and 4 bases at J, leaving 13 bases unmatched. CDR3 DNA sequence: TGTGCCAGCAGCTCGCATAAGGGACAGGGTGTCACCTATGGCTACACCTTC. Encoded protein: CASSSHKGQGVTYGYTF.

CDR3 nucleotides: TGTGCCAGCAGTTCCCCCCTTGGGGGGGATACGCAGTATTTT. It codes for CASSSPLGGDTQYF. The chain joins TRBV28 to TRBJ2-3, with D possibly matching TRBD2 (6 bases). The germline V gene has CDR1 MDHEN and CDR2 SYDVKM. CDR3 length: 14 residues. V lost 4 bases and J 6 bases, leaving 14 bases between the germline ends.

This clone was seen once. V usage is TRBV28 and J usage is TRBJ1-1; D is undetermined. The CDR3 is 16 residues long. Germline V gene lookup returns CDR1 MDHEN and CDR2 SYDVKM. The V end was cut by 6 bases, the J end by 0 bases, with 17 bases between. The CDR3 region has the DNA TGTGCCAGCAGGGTGCCTGGCCGATCCTTGAACACTGAAGCTTTCTTT. It yields the protein CASRVPGRSLNTEAFF.